The 20 T cell receptor beta chains in this list originate from one sample, sequenced in a study of blood T cell repertoires in COVID-19. This table comes from immunoSEQ multiplex PCR, and its TCRdb copy is limited to in-frame clones, with some not included. The sample consists of 310,000 or so clones, approximately 91% of them appearing once. Sequenced material: peripheral blood. These receptors were taken from a woman in her twenties or thirties with COVID-19, enrolled during active disease.

The chain links TRBV11-2 to TRBJ2-7; 11 bases agree with TRBD2. V was pared by 5 bases and J by 5 bases, with 5 bases of the junction left unmatched. This CDR3 has 14 residues. Germline V gene sequence: CDR1 SGHAT, CDR2 FQNNGV. In DNA, the CDR3 is TGTGCCAGCAGCCTAGTAGCGGGAGGGAACGAGCAGTACTTC. Amino acid sequence: CASSLVAGGNEQYF.

This chain uses TRBV19 with TRBJ2-2; D possibly corresponds to TRBD1 (6 bases). Germline V gene lookup returns CDR1 LNHDA and CDR2 SQIVND (reference sequence). V lost 1 base, J lost 6 bases, and 6 bases lay in between. The CDR3 is 13 amino acids. The CDR3 loop reads CASSIGGPGELFF. The CDR3 nucleotides are TGTGCCAGTAGTATAGGGGGGCCCGGGGAGCTGTTTTTT.

This clone has only one observation. The chain has TRBV19 and TRBJ1-1; D is uncertain. This CDR3 contains 14 residues. V was shortened by 3 bases and J by 5 bases, with 13 bases between the two germline ends. The germline gives CDR1 LNHDA, CDR2 SQIVND (reference sequence). DNA for the CDR3: TGTGCCAGTAGTATCCCGGGCGGAGGAACTGAAGCTTTCTTT. This encodes CASSIPGGGTEAFF. The full variable domain, completed using reference TRBV19 and TRBJ1-1, is DGGITQSPKYLFRKEGQNVTLSCEQNLNHDAMYWYRQDPGQGLRLIYYSQIVNDFQKGDIAEGYSVSREKKESFPLTVTSAQKNPTAFYLCASSIPGGGTEAFFGQGTRLTVV.

This clone was picked up one time. This rearrangement joins TRBV5-6 to TRBJ2-7; TRBD1 is a possible D gene (5 bases). V was trimmed by 0 bases and J by 3 bases, leaving 10 bases between them. The CDR3 is 14 amino acids. Germline loops: CDR1 SGHDT, CDR2 YYEEEE. This CDR3 is CASSLGGRVYEQYF. CDR3 coding DNA: TGTGCCAGCAGCTTGGGTGGCAGGGTCTACGAGCAGTACTTC.

Details on this clone: The sample carries other DNA sequences with the same CDR3. This chain joins TRBV5-1 and TRBJ1-1; 7 bases map to TRBD1. Germline CDR1 SGHRS, CDR2 YFSETQ. V lost 4 bases, J lost 0 bases, and 3 bases stayed unmatched. The CDR3 sequence is 14 residues long. The CDR3 sequence: CASSLDRVNTEAFF. The CDR3 coding sequence is TGCGCCAGCAGCCTCGACAGGGTGAACACTGAAGCTTTCTTT.

This sequence joins TRBV11-2 and TRBJ2-3; D is unresolved. The CDR3 runs 15 residues. V was pared by 0 bases and J by 5 bases, with 12 bases between. Germline CDR1 and CDR2: SGHAT and FQNNGV. Here the CDR3 DNA reads TGTGCCAGCAGCTTAGATCTAAGCCCGGGAGATACGCAGTATTTT. This translates into CASSLDLSPGDTQYF.

The CDR3 is CASSPRAAGVGEQYF. The DNA for the CDR3 is TGTGCCAGCTCACCAAGGGCAGCGGGAGTAGGGGAGCAGTACTTC. This chain connects TRBV18 to TRBJ2-7; 8 nucleotides line up with TRBD2. Germline values: CDR1 KGHSH, CDR2 LQKENI. V was pared by 2 bases and J by 7 bases, with 10 bases of the junction left unmatched. This CDR3 contains 15 residues.

The chain couples TRBV6-5 to TRBJ1-5; D ambiguous. CDR1 and CDR2 from the germline V gene are MNHEY and SVGAGI. V gave up 3 bases and J gave up 5 bases, with 8 bases separating them. CDR3 length: 13 amino acids. The CDR3 sequence is CASSYRRDQPQHF. Written as DNA, the CDR3 is TGTGCCAGCAGTTATCGGCGGGATCAGCCCCAGCATTTT.

This chain joins TRBV19 and TRBJ1-2; perhaps TRBD1 as D (6 bases). V was clipped by 9 bases and J by 6 bases, with 23 bases between them. CDR1 and CDR2 from the germline V gene are LNHDA and SQIVND (reference sequence). This CDR3 has 15 residues. DNA of the CDR3: TGTGCCAGCGCTAGAGAGGGGTGGACAGTCAATGGCTACACCTTC. Residues: CASAREGWTVNGYTF.

J is TRBJ2-7 and V is TRBV5-1, with D possibly matching TRBD1 (5 bases). In germline, CDR1 is SGHRS, CDR2 YFSETQ. The CDR3 contains 13 residues. The ends were cut back, 5 bases at V and 1 base at J, with 10 bases in the middle. CDR3 sequence: CASRTAGSYEQYF. The CDR3 bases are TGCGCCAGCAGGACAGCCGGTTCCTACGAGCAGTACTTC.

V gene TRBV10-1 combines with J gene TRBJ1-1; D ambiguous. Germline CDR1 reads WNHNN; CDR2 reads SYGVQD (reference sequence). The length of the CDR3 is 13 residues. The V end lost 6 bases, the J end lost 0 bases, and 8 bases lay between the germline ends. The CDR3 DNA is TGCGCCAGCAGCGTAGCCTTGAACACTGAAGCTTTCTTT. Translating it yields CASSVALNTEAFF.

The chain couples TRBV6-1 to TRBJ2-5, with D maybe TRBD2 (5 bases). Germline CDR1 and CDR2: MNHNS and SASEGT. Between the trimmed V and J ends, which lost 1 base and 3 bases, there was a span of 6 bases. The CDR3 is 13 residues long. CDR3 region: CASSEGRKETQYF. The CDR3 DNA sequence: TGTGCCAGCAGTGAAGGGAGGAAAGAGACCCAGTACTTC.

The V gene is TRBV11-2, the J gene TRBJ2-1; 7 bases agree with TRBD1. The CDR3 consists of 16 residues. From germline, CDR1 is SGHAT and CDR2 FQNNGV. With 1 base clipped from V and 0 bases from J, the junction kept 3 bases outside the gene matches. DNA for the CDR3: TGTGCCAGCAGCTTAGGGTGGGACAGCTCCTACAATGAGCAGTTCTTC. It codes for CASSLGWDSSYNEQFF.

V usage is TRBV28 and J usage is TRBJ1-1; D is undetermined. The CDR3 contains 12 residues. In germline, CDR1 is MDHEN, CDR2 SYDVKM. The V and J ends lost 4 bases and 3 bases respectively, with 6 bases between them. CDR3 nucleotides: TGTGCCAGCAGTTCACAGCACACTGAAGCTTTCTTT. Residues: CASSSQHTEAFF.

This sequence joins TRBV5-5 and TRBJ2-1; D might be TRBD1 (5 bases). The V end was cut by 0 bases, the J end by 0 bases, with 10 bases between. This CDR3 contains 16 residues. Germline CDR1 and CDR2: SGHKS and YYEKEE (reference sequence). This chain's CDR3 is CASSLAGMSSYNEQFF. The DNA for the CDR3 is TGTGCCAGCAGCTTGGCAGGGATGAGCTCCTACAATGAGCAGTTCTTC.

Comment on this clone: Other DNA sequences in the same sample also yield this CDR3. The chain couples TRBV7-9 to TRBJ2-1; the D gene is possibly TRBD2 (6 bases). Trimming shortened V by 2 bases and J by 4 bases, and 12 bases separated the two germline ends. The germline gives CDR1 SEHNR, CDR2 FQNEAQ (reference sequence). The CDR3 is 15 amino acids. CDR3 sequence (DNA): TGTGCCAGCAGCTTATCAGGGAGGAGTTACAATGAGCAGTTCTTC. Encoded protein: CASSLSGRSYNEQFF.

The V gene is TRBV28, the J gene TRBJ1-2; D gene ambiguous. The germline gives CDR1 MDHEN, CDR2 SYDVKM. The V end was cut by 6 bases, the J end by 1 base, with 9 bases between. This CDR3 comprises 13 residues. The CDR3 here is CASRGPNNYGYTF. The CDR3 region has the DNA TGTGCCAGCAGGGGCCCAAATAACTATGGCTACACCTTC.

As DNA, the CDR3 is TGTGCCAGTATTAAGGGGCTGCAGGGGGACCTGAACACTGAAGCTTTCTTT. It specifies CASIKGLQGDLNTEAFF. The rearrangement joins TRBV19 to TRBJ1-1; 7 bases are shared with TRBD1. Germline CDR1 and CDR2: LNHDA and SQIVND (reference sequence). Trimming removed 7 bases from V and 0 bases from J; junction bases left unmatched: 14. The CDR3 contains 17 residues.

The chain is built from TRBV19 and TRBJ2-1; 8 nucleotides agree with TRBD2. The CDR3 loop spans 16 amino acids. Per germline, CDR1 LNHDA and CDR2 SQIVND (reference sequence). V lost 0 bases and J lost 4; bases outside the gene matches: 5. In DNA, the CDR3 is TGTGCCAGTAGTATAGATCTTACTAGCGGTTACAATGAGCAGTTCTTC. This encodes CASSIDLTSGYNEQFF.

The gene calls are TRBV14 and TRBJ2-7; D not resolved. This CDR3 spans 13 amino acids. Deletions cut 0 bases from V and 2 bases from J, with 5 bases between. Germline CDR1 and CDR2: SGHDN and FVKESK. CDR3 in amino acids: CASSQESTYEQYF. The CDR3 coding sequence is TGTGCCAGCAGCCAAGAGAGCACCTACGAGCAGTACTTC.